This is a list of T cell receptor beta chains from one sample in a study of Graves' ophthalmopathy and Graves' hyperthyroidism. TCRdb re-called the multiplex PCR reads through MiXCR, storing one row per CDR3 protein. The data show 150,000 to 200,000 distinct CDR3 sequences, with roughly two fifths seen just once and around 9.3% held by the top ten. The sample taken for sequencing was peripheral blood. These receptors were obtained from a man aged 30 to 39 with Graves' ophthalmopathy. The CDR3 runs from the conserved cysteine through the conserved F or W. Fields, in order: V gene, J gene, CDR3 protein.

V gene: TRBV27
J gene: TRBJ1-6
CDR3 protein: CASSPSGTGGSPLHF

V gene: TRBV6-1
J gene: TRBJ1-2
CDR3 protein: CASRGENYGYTF

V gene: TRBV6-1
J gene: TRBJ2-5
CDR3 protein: CASSDPGRGQETQYF

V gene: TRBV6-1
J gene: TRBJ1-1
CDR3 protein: CASTDPLNTEAFF

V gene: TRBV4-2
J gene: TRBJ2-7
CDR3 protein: CASSQEGGNEQYF

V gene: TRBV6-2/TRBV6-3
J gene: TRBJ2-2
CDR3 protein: CASSYGNGELFF

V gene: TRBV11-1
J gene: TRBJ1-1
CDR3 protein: CASSLYQQGSGTEAFF

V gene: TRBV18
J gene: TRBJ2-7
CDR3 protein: CASSPRTDRGRNEQYF

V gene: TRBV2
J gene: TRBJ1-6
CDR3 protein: CASSEASGTFSPLHF

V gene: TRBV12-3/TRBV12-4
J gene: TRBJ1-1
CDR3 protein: CASSWGSEAFF

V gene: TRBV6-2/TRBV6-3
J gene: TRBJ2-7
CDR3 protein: CASSAGDGQYF

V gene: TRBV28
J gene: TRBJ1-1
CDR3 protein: CASSLAGTEAFF

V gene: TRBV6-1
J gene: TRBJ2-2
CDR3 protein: CASSRGTSGRATGELFF

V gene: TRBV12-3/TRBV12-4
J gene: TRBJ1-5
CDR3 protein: CASSPGPNSNQPQHF

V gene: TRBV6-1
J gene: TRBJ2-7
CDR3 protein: CASSMDRANEQYF

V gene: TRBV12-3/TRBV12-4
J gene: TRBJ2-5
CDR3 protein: CASNPRGGEQETQYF

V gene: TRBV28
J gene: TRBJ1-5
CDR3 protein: CASSLRWQGSQPQHF

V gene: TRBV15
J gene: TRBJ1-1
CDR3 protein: CATSRDRGFKAEAFF

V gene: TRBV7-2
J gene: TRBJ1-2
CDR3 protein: CASSLVVVNYGYTF

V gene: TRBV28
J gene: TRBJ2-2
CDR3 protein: CASRPTRWGAGELFF

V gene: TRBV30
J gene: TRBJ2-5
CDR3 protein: CASTQVGETQYF

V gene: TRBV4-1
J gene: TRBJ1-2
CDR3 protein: CASTNVGGPYGYTF

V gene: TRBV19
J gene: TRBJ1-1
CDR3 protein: CASTNQGDEAFF

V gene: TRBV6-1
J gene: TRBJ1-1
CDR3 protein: CASSEMGGWTEAFF

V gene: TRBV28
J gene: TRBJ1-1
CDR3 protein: CASRENSNTEAFF

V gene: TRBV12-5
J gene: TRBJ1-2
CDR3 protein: CASGLASQGIYGYTF

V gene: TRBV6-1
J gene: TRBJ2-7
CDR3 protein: CASSLHGTVYEQYF

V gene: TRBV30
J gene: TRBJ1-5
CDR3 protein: CAWSLATGEVQPQHF

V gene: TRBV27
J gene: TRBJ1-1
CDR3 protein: CASTRDRGHSNTEAFF

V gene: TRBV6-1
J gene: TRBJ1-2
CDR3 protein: CASTGTGNYGYTF

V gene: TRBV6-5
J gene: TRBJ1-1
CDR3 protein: CASSYAGGRSTEAFF

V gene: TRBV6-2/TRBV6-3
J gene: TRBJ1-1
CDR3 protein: CASRWEANTEAFF

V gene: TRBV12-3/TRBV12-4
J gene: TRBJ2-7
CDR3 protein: CASSPTTGAYEQYF

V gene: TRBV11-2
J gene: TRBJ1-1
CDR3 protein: CASSLGTGGFWVTEAFF

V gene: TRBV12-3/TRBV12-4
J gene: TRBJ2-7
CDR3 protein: CASSLGEDRPYEQYF

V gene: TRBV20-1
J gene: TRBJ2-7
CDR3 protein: CSARESGTRRRSYEQYF

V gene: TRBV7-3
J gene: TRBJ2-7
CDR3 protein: CASSLPWDPTYEQYF

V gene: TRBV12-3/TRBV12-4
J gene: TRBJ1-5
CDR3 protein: CASSLAGGRQPQHF

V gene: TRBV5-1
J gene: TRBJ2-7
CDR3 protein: CASSPRQGTSAEQYF

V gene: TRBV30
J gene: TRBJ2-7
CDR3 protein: CAWSVQEGTHYEQYF

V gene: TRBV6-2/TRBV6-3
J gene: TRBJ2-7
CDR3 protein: CASSDPRQALSYEQYF

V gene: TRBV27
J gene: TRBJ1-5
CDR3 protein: CASSSDSFGQPQHF

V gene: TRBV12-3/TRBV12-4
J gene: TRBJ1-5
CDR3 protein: CASSPAGIDSGRQPQHF

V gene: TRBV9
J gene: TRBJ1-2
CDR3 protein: CASSTYPGNYGYTF

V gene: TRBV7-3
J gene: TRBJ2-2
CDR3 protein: CASSLQPSGINTGELFF

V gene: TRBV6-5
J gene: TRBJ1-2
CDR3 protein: CASSSVEPTGITNYGYTF

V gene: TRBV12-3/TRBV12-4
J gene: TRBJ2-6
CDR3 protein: CASSTGGANVLTF

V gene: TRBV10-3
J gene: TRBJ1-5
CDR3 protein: CAISPEGKYSNQPQHF